Presented here are 30 T cell receptor beta chains from one specimen sequenced in a study of spatial heterogeneity in lung cancer. The study, taken as a whole, reports: Counts that tracked tumor mutation counts were those of expanded intratumoral alpha and beta TCRs.

TCRdb reanalysed the 5' RACE reads using MiXCR and keeps one entry per CDR3 protein. The sample holds 6,000 or so distinct CDR3 sequences, roughly 7.8% seen once. The antigens of these receptors remain unknown. Time point denoted: sample taken at primary tumor resection. The input for sequencing was lung tumor tissue, taken at surgery. These receptors were taken from a female donor with early-stage non-small cell lung cancer.

This clonotype is medium-sized in the sample. This beta chain is a stray read from a library made for alpha chains; its abundance is not meaningful. The gene calls are TRBV6-1 and TRBJ2-1; no clear D gene. There are 12 residues in the CDR3. CDR1 is MNHNS, CDR2 SASEGT, per germline. Trimming took off 7 bases at V and 4 bases at J, with 8 bases between the two ends. The CDR3 region is CASNDRYNEQFF. CDR3 sequence (DNA): TGTGCCAGCAACGATAGATACAATGAGCAGTTCTTC.

This clonotype was picked up many times. A library prepared for alpha chains yielded this beta chain as an off-target read; its size is of little meaning. The V call is TRBV5-6, the J call TRBJ1-1; D remains ambiguous. This CDR3 contains 14 residues. Trimming took off 0 bases at V and 1 base at J, with 7 bases between the two ends. Per the germline V gene, CDR1 is SGHDT and CDR2 is YYEEEE. CDR3 in DNA: TGTGCCAGCAGCTTGGTTGGCAAGAACACTGAAGCTTTCTTT. This gives the protein CASSLVGKNTEAFF. The full variable domain, in which reference TRBV5-6 and TRBJ1-1 provide the parts outside the CDR3, is DAGVTQSPTHLIKTRGQQVTLRCSPKSGHDTVSWYQQALGQGPQFIFQYYEEEERQRGNFPDRFSGHQFPNYSSELNVNALLLGDSALYLCASSLVGKNTEAFFGQGTRLTVV.

By frequency in the sample, this clonotype is medium-sized. With the library built for alpha chains, this beta chain is off target and its frequency is not meaningful. The genes are TRBV27 and TRBJ2-3; perhaps TRBD2 as D (6 bases). The germline gives CDR1 MNHEY, CDR2 SMNVEV (reference sequence). V was clipped by 5 bases and J by 6 bases, with 15 bases between them. The CDR3 is 14 amino acids. The CDR3 region is CASSPTRLVDTQYF. The CDR3 DNA is TGTGCCAGCAGTCCAACCCGACTAGTGGATACGCAGTATTTT.

A note on this clonotype: Being off target in a library aimed at alpha chains, this beta chain has a size of little meaning. The chain's CDR3 is CAISEAGKTQHF. In DNA, the CDR3 is TGTGCCATCAGTGAGGCAGGGAAAACCCAGCATTTT. The chain carries TRBV10-3 and TRBJ1-5; a possible D gene is TRBD1 (5 bases). The CDR3 runs to 12 residues. The germline gives CDR1 ENHRY, CDR2 SYGVKD. Trimming cost V 2 bases and J 11 bases, with 10 bases left between them.

Details on this clonotype: This beta chain slipped into a library made for alpha chains as a stray read, so its size is not meaningful. The chain recombines TRBV29-1 with TRBJ1-4; D possibly corresponds to TRBD1 (6 bases). The CDR3 loop spans 14 amino acids. Looked up from germline, CDR1 is SQVTM and CDR2 is ANQGSEA. Trimming removed 6 bases at V and 8 bases at J, with 19 bases between. The CDR3 region is CSVGGQDVSEKLFF. CDR3 DNA: TGCAGCGTAGGGGGTCAGGACGTTTCCGAAAAACTGTTTTTT.

As concerns this clonotype: The library was prepared for alpha chains; this beta chain is a stray read, so its frequency means little. The chain carries TRBV7-9 and TRBJ1-2; 8 bases line up with TRBD1. The J segment lost 6 bases and the V segment lost 5 bases, leaving 5 bases of the junction unmatched. Germline assignment: CDR1 SEHNR and CDR2 FQNEAQ (reference sequence). The CDR3 consists of 13 residues. CDR3 nucleotides: TGTGCCAGCAGCCCAACAGGGGGTCATGGCTACACCTTC. Protein sequence: CASSPTGGHGYTF.

This clonotype is termed medium-sized. This beta chain lies outside the target of a library built for alpha chains; its clone size means little. V gene TRBV28 combines with J gene TRBJ1-6; unclear D gene. CDR3 size: 14 residues. Germline-derived CDR1 and CDR2 are MDHEN and SYDVKM. V was shortened by 3 bases and J by 9 bases, with 12 bases between the two germline ends. CDR3 loop: CASSLDFGGSPLHF. As DNA, the CDR3 is TGTGCCAGCAGTTTGGACTTTGGAGGTTCACCCCTCCACTTT. Full variable domain (missing parts from reference TRBV28 and TRBJ1-6): DVKVTQSSRYLVKRTGEKVFLECVQDMDHENMFWYRQDPGLGLRLIYFSYDVKMKEKGDIPEGYSVSREKKERFSLILESASTNQTSMYLCASSLDFGGSPLHFGNGTRLTVT.

This clonotype is classed as medium-sized (0.01 to 0.1%). This beta chain turned up in a library designed for alpha chains; as an off-target read, its abundance says little. The genes are TRBV12-3 or TRBV12-4 and TRBJ1-2; D is ambiguous. V shed 3 bases and J shed 4 bases, with 6 bases lying between them. CDR3 length: 12 amino acids. Written as DNA, the CDR3 is TGTGCCAGCAGTTTGACGACCTATGGCTACACCTTC. Its translation: CASSLTTYGYTF.

This clonotype was picked up a small number of times. Because this beta chain is a stray read in a library intended to capture alpha chains, its abundance should not be given much weight. The chain links TRBV20-1 to TRBJ1-2; 10 bases fit TRBD1. Germline CDR1 is DFQATT and CDR2 is SNEGSKA (reference sequence). CDR3 length: 14 residues. The V segment lost 4 bases and the J segment 8 bases; nucleotides outside the gene matches: 10. Here the CDR3 reads CSAKSGTGAKGYTF. In DNA form, the CDR3 reads TGCAGTGCTAAATCAGGGACAGGGGCGAAGGGCTACACCTTC.

Ten or more counts support this clonotype. The size of this beta chain means little, since it is a stray read in a library made for alpha chains. The genes are TRBV12-3 or TRBV12-4 and TRBJ1-2; tentatively, D is TRBD1 (5 bases). V lost 5 bases to trimming and J lost 4 bases, with 11 bases between them. This CDR3 region has 13 residues. CDR3 region: CASSANQGYGYTF. CDR3 DNA: TGTGCCAGCAGTGCCAACCAGGGCTATGGCTACACCTTC.

By frequency in the sample, this clonotype is medium-sized. The library was built for alpha chains, so this beta chain is an off-target read and its size means little. The chain employs TRBV11-2 and TRBJ1-5; D call uncertain. The CDR3 has 13 residues. Trimming left V 2 bases short and J 1 base short, with 3 bases between. CDR1 is SGHAT, CDR2 FQNNGV, per germline. CDR3 amino acids: CASSLSSNQPQHF. The CDR3 DNA sequence: TGTGCCAGCAGCTTAAGCAGCAATCAGCCCCAGCATTTT. The full variable domain, in which reference TRBV11-2 and TRBJ1-5 provide the parts outside the CDR3, is EAGVAQSPRYKIIEKRQSVAFWCNPISGHATLYWYQQILGQGPKLLIQFQNNGVVDDSQLPKDRFSAERLKGVDSTLKIQPAKLEDSAVYLCASSLSSNQPQHFGDGTRLSIL.

The sample holds many counts of this clonotype. The library was built for alpha chains, so this beta chain is an off-target read and its size means little. The gene calls are TRBV20-1 and TRBJ2-3; TRBD2 aligns across 15 bases. This CDR3 region has 15 residues. Losses at the gene ends were 6 bases for V and 3 bases for J; bases not matched to a gene: 4. CDR1 DFQATT and CDR2 SNEGSKA come from the germline V gene (reference sequence). CDR3 nucleotides: TGCAGTGCGCTGGGGACTAGCGGGAGGACAGATACGCAGTATTTT. Encoded protein: CSALGTSGRTDTQYF.

This clonotype is medium-sized by share. Found in a library prepared for alpha chains, this beta chain is an off-target read, and its abundance has little meaning. The CDR3 nucleotides read TGCGCCAGCAGTCAGCGGGGGGAGACCCAGTACTTC. Its protein product is CASSQRGETQYF. The chain uses TRBV5-1 and TRBJ2-5, with TRBD2 matching over 8 bases. The trim removed 5 bases at V and 5 bases at J, leaving 2 bases unmatched. CDR1 and CDR2 (germline): SGHRS, YFSETQ. The length of the CDR3 is 12 residues. Filled out from reference TRBV5-1 and TRBJ2-5, the complete variable domain reads KAGVTQTPRYLIKTRGQQVTLSCSPISGHRSVSWYQQTPGQGLQFLFEYFSETQRNKGNFPGRFSGRQFSNSRSEMNVSTLELGDSALYLCASSQRGETQYFGPGTRLLVL.

This clonotype qualifies as medium-sized. This beta chain turned up in a library designed for alpha chains; as an off-target read, its abundance says little. This sequence joins TRBV11-2 and TRBJ2-1; no clear D gene. Germline V CDR1 and CDR2: SGHAT, FQNNGV. Trimming left V 4 bases short and J 5 bases short, with 9 bases between. The CDR3 is 13 amino acids. The CDR3 loop reads CASSSDRDNEQFF. The CDR3 DNA reads as TGTGCCAGCAGCTCGGACCGGGACAATGAGCAGTTCTTC.

This clonotype counts as medium-sized. This beta chain is a stray read from a library made for alpha chains; its abundance is not meaningful. The V call is TRBV5-1, the J call TRBJ1-4; 7 nucleotides agree with TRBD1. Germline V gene data show CDR1 as SGHRS and CDR2 as YFSETQ. The ends lost 4 bases at V and 0 bases at J; junction bases unmatched: 9. The CDR3 is 17 amino acids. The CDR3 bases are TGCGCCAGCAGCGGGGGACAGCGTACTGCAACTAATGAAAAACTGTTTTTT. Its translation is CASSGGQRTATNEKLFF.

This clonotype showed up many times. Little can be read into the size of this beta chain, an off-target read in a library designed for alpha chains. The CDR3 region has the DNA TGTGCCAGCAGCTTACAACAGGGTGAAGCTTTCTTT. Protein sequence: CASSLQQGEAFF. The chain joins TRBV13 to TRBJ1-1, with D possibly matching TRBD1 (6 bases). Deletions cut 2 bases from V and 7 bases from J, with 8 bases between. The V gene's germline CDR1 is PRHDT and CDR2 FYEKMQ (reference sequence). The CDR3 loop spans 12 amino acids.

In its sample, this clonotype was seen many times. A library prepared for alpha chains yielded this beta chain as an off-target read; its size is of little meaning. The chain links TRBV11-1 to TRBJ2-2, with 7 bases that match TRBD1. This CDR3 contains 14 residues. V shed 6 bases, J shed 6 bases, and the junction held 7 bases outside the gene matches. Per germline, CDR1 SGHAT and CDR2 FQDESV (reference sequence). CDR3 region: CASRQGPRAGELFF. In nucleotides, the CDR3 is TGTGCCAGCAGACAGGGGCCCCGAGCCGGGGAGCTGTTTTTT.

For this clonotype: One end of the junction does not line up with germline, which may come from a read error. A library prepared for alpha chains yielded this beta chain as an off-target read; its size is of little meaning. The rearrangement uses TRBV11-1 and TRBJ2-2, with 7 nucleotides matching TRBD1. The germline gives CDR1 SGHAT, CDR2 FQDESV (reference sequence). The CDR3 runs 13 residues. CDR3 sequence: CASSSGGTGDLFF. CDR3 bases: TGTGCCAGCAGCTCAGGGGGTACCGGGGACCTGTTTTTT.

This clonotype was seen many times. This beta chain appears as a stray read in a library generated for alpha chains; its size is not informative. The chain has TRBV29-1 and TRBJ2-3; 8 nucleotides agree with TRBD2. This CDR3 has 14 amino acids. The germline gives CDR1 SQVTM, CDR2 ANQGSEA. V lost 7 bases and J lost 4; bases outside the gene matches: 10. CDR3 amino acids: CSAQGSGVADTQYF. The CDR3 DNA reads as TGCAGCGCCCAGGGTAGCGGGGTAGCAGATACGCAGTATTTT.

On this clonotype: This beta chain is an unintended read in a library built for alpha chains; its size means little. CDR3 sequence (DNA): TGCAGCGTAAGAGCAGTGCAAGAGACCCAGTACTTC. It codes for CSVRAVQETQYF. The rearrangement links TRBV29-1 to TRBJ2-5; unclear D gene. The CDR3 loop spans 12 amino acids. The germline V gene encodes CDR1 SQVTM and CDR2 ANQGSEA. V was clipped by 6 bases and J by 2 bases, with 10 bases between them.

This clonotype is medium-sized within its sample. The size of this beta chain means little, since it is a stray read in a library made for alpha chains. J is TRBJ1-1 and V is TRBV6-6, with 9 bases identical to TRBD1. This CDR3 is 13 amino acids long. Trimming cost V 4 bases and J 10 bases; bases outside gene matches: 7. Per germline, CDR1 MNHNY and CDR2 SVGAGI (reference sequence). The CDR3 protein is CASSWGQGGRAFF. CDR3 DNA: TGTGCCAGCAGTTGGGGACAGGGAGGGCGAGCTTTCTTT.

This clonotype was found many times. This beta chain turned up in a library designed for alpha chains; as an off-target read, its abundance says little. CDR3 region: CASSPFAGVQETQYF. CDR3 sequence (DNA): TGTGCCAGCAGTCCCTTTGCGGGAGTACAAGAGACCCAGTACTTC. The chain uses TRBV12-3 or TRBV12-4 and TRBJ2-5; 7 bases fit TRBD2. The V segment lost 5 bases and the J segment 2 bases; nucleotides outside the gene matches: 8. The CDR3 loop spans 15 amino acids.

This clonotype was seen many times. Within a library made for alpha chains, this beta chain is off target, and its count is uninformative. The genes are TRBV12-3 or TRBV12-4 and TRBJ1-1; 8 bases are shared with TRBD1. CDR3 length: 17 amino acids. The V gene end was trimmed by 11 bases and the J gene end by 2 bases; junction bases not matched to a gene: 19. CDR3 amino acids: CAELARLETGVNTEAFF. The CDR3 bases are TGTGCCGAACTGGCGAGGTTGGAGACAGGGGTTAACACTGAAGCTTTCTTT.

This clonotype was observed a handful of times. In a library made to pick up alpha chains, this beta chain is a stray read with a size that means little. The V gene is TRBV20-1, the J gene TRBJ2-7; 7 positions match TRBD1. V lost 4 bases, J lost 4 bases, and 7 bases stayed unmatched. The V gene's germline CDR1 is DFQATT and CDR2 SNEGSKA (reference sequence). CDR3 length equals 13 residues. The CDR3 loop reads CSATGDSPYEQYF. DNA for the CDR3: TGCAGTGCTACAGGGGACAGCCCGTACGAGCAGTACTTC.

This clonotype appeared many times. Because the library targeted alpha chains, this beta chain is an off-target read whose size means little. The chain couples TRBV6-2 or TRBV6-3 to TRBJ1-1; D unresolved. CDR3 length equals 13 residues. CDR1 and CDR2 from the germline V gene are MNHEY and SVGEGT. Trimming removed 6 bases at V and 4 bases at J, with 12 bases between. The CDR3 DNA reads TGTGCCAGCAGCCACCGCGGTGGCACTGAAGCTTTCTTT. Protein: CASSHRGGTEAFF.

This clonotype was observed at least ten times. This beta chain is an off-target read within a library intended for alpha chains, so its frequency means little. The rearrangement links TRBV28 to TRBJ2-7; D is perhaps TRBD1 (6 bases). There are 15 residues in the CDR3. Germline loops: CDR1 MDHEN, CDR2 SYDVKM. The V gene lost 6 bases and the J gene lost 3 bases, with 18 bases spanning the gap. The CDR3 DNA follows: TGTGCCAGCAGCTCCCGCTATCGACAGGACTACGAGCAGTACTTC. Protein product: CASSSRYRQDYEQYF.

This clonotype has at least ten counts. This beta chain is off target for a library built for alpha chains, so its abundance means little. The genes are TRBV7-2 and TRBJ2-5, with D tentatively TRBD1 (5 bases). This CDR3 region has 14 residues. Trimming removed 0 bases at V and 1 base at J, with 6 bases between. Germline V gene sequence: CDR1 SGHTA, CDR2 FQGNSA. CDR3 DNA sequence: TGTGCCAGCAGCTTAGCCAGGGTCCAAGAGACCCAGTACTTC. Translation gives CASSLARVQETQYF.

This clonotype occurred many times. In a library made to pick up alpha chains, this beta chain is a stray read with a size that means little. This chain uses TRBV7-2 with TRBJ1-1, with TRBD1 identical over 9 bases. The trim removed 5 bases at V and 0 bases at J, leaving 10 bases unmatched. The germline gives CDR1 SGHTA, CDR2 FQGNSA. The CDR3 covers 17 residues. CDR3 sequence: CASSPTGQGPMNTEAFF. The CDR3 nucleotides read TGTGCCAGCAGCCCGACCGGACAGGGGCCGATGAACACTGAAGCTTTCTTT. The whole variable domain, filled in from reference TRBV7-2 and TRBJ1-1, reads GAGVSQSPSNKVTEKGKDVELRCDPISGHTALYWYRQSLGQGLEFLIYFQGNSAPDKSGLPSDRFSAERTGGSVSTLTIQRTQQEDSAVYLCASSPTGQGPMNTEAFFGQGTRLTVV.

This clonotype was seen many times. The size of this beta chain means little, since it is a stray read in a library made for alpha chains. V usage is TRBV7-3 and J usage is TRBJ2-1, with 7 positions matching TRBD1. J was trimmed by 0 bases and V by 5 bases; bases with no gene match: 4. CDR1 is SGHTA and CDR2 is FQGTGA in the germline V gene. The CDR3 spans 15 residues. CDR3 nucleotide sequence: TGTGCCAGCAGCCCCCGGGACAGCTCCTACAATGAGCAGTTCTTC. Its translation: CASSPRDSSYNEQFF.

This clonotype was picked up many times. The size of this beta chain means little, since it is a stray read in a library made for alpha chains. V is TRBV7-9 and J is TRBJ2-3, with 8 bases identical to TRBD2. Germline lookup yields CDR1 SEHNR and CDR2 FQNEAQ (reference sequence). This CDR3 contains 16 residues. Trimming took 2 bases from V and 2 from J; bases not matched to a gene: 6. The CDR3 sequence: CASSLPTSAHTDTQYF. The CDR3 bases are TGTGCCAGCAGCTTACCGACTAGCGCCCACACAGATACGCAGTATTTT.